This T cell receptor beta chain was recorded in a study of cytomegalovirus exposure and HLA in healthy donors. The study, taken as a whole, reports: Later work showed greater clonal expansion in HLA-associated TCR beta chains than in equally common others. Altogether, 150 to 200 TCR beta chains were recorded as cytomegalovirus-associated.

As concerns this clone: Its specificity is unknown.

A multiplex PCR was run with 60 Vbeta primers and 13 Jbeta primers. Profiled with immunoSEQ multiplex PCR; TCRdb holds only in-frame clones, not every one. The sample yields approximately 74,000 clones, around 60% seen once. This CDR3 spans 15 amino acids. CDR1 MNHEY and CDR2 SMNVEV come from the germline V gene (reference sequence). V was pared by 5 bases and J by 9 bases, with 17 bases between. The chain links TRBV27 to TRBJ1-6; perhaps TRBD1 as D (5 bases). The receptor's source is a man younger than 40 in good health and CMV-seropositive. Input material: PBMCs. The CDR3 sequence: CASSPLGGVGSPLHF. The CDR3 nucleotides read TGTGCCAGCAGTCCCCTGGGAGGGGTTGGTTCACCCCTCCACTTT.